Given below is one T cell receptor beta chain in context. Its antigen is unknown. One entry per CDR3 protein, called by TCRdb with MiXCR from the reads. The sample consists of 110,000 to 150,000 distinct CDR3 sequences, over 30% of them appearing once. This specimen belongs to a study of T cell repertoires in cytomegalovirus infection. Study-level background: Epitope selection comprised recently identified HLA-C-restricted CMV epitopes and well-studied HLA-B-restricted CMV epitopes. CMV infection and matching HLA type were both indicated by public TCR beta signatures.

The receptor was derived from a human donor in good health (CMV status not recorded). Some clones in this sample may be carry-over from other donors' samples. This sample comprised CD8+ T cells from cultured PBMCs, obtained from culture after CMV antigen stimulation.

This CDR3 reads CSASSVGTTGILHF. For the CDR3, the DNA is TGCAGTGCTAGCTCGGTGGGAACGACAGGCATCCTCCACTTT. The chain employs TRBV20-1 and TRBJ1-6, with D maybe TRBD1 (6 bases). CDR3 length: 14 residues. Trimming left V 3 bases short and J 15 bases short, with 21 bases between. Germline assignment: CDR1 DFQATT and CDR2 SNEGSKA (reference sequence).